A single sample is the source of the 13 T cell receptor beta chains below, sequenced in a study of identifying expanded T cells in peripheral blood. The data were produced by immunoSEQ multiplex PCR, yet TCRdb's version contains in-frame clones alone and is incomplete. The repertoire holds approximately 85,000 clones, with just under 85% as singletons. Sequenced sample: blood. The receptors derive from a person aged 18 to 69 in good health.

The table lists this clone with a few counts. This chain joins TRBV7-9 and TRBJ2-3; no firm D call. This CDR3 spans 12 amino acids. V was shortened by 5 bases and J by 6 bases, with 9 bases between the two germline ends. Germline V gene sequence: CDR1 SEHNR, CDR2 FQNEAQ (reference sequence). CDR3: CASSQNPDTQYF. The DNA for the CDR3 is TGTGCCAGCAGCCAGAACCCTGATACGCAGTATTTT.

V gene TRBV11-3 combines with J gene TRBJ1-1; 9 nucleotides agree with TRBD1. From germline, CDR1 is SGHNT and CDR2 YENEEA. This CDR3 is 16 amino acids long. The V and J ends lost 3 bases and 1 base, in that order; junction bases with no gene match: 6. CDR3 region: CASSFRWDRENTEAFF. The CDR3 region has the DNA TGTGCCAGCAGCTTCCGGTGGGACAGGGAGAACACTGAAGCTTTCTTT. Combining the CDR3 with reference TRBV11-3 and TRBJ1-1 gives the whole variable domain EAGVVQSPRYKIIEKKQPVAFWCNPISGHNTLYWYLQNLGQGPELLIRYENEEAVDDSQLPKDRFSAERLKGVDSTLKIQPAELGDSAVYLCASSFRWDRENTEAFFGQGTRLTVV.

The rearrangement uses TRBV5-4 and TRBJ1-2; D is undetermined. The CDR3 covers 15 residues. CDR1 and CDR2 (germline): SGHNT, YYREEE (reference sequence). V was shortened by 3 bases and J by 2 bases, with 14 bases between the two germline ends. CDR3 sequence: CASSYSATGNYGYTF. The CDR3 nucleotides read TGTGCCAGCAGCTACAGCGCCACGGGGAACTATGGCTACACCTTC.

Written as DNA, the CDR3 is TGTGCCAGTGCTCCGGGGCCTAGCAATCAGCCCCAGCATTTT. Translating it yields CASAPGPSNQPQHF. The V gene is TRBV28, the J gene TRBJ1-5; the D gene is possibly TRBD1 (5 bases). Germline lookup yields CDR1 MDHEN and CDR2 SYDVKM. The CDR3 is 14 residues long. V lost 9 bases and J lost 0, with 12 bases in between.

This rearrangement joins TRBV7-2 to TRBJ1-2; a possible D gene is TRBD1 (5 bases). Trimming took off 1 base at V and 3 bases at J, with 12 bases between the two ends. CDR1 SGHTA and CDR2 FQGNSA come from the germline V gene. This CDR3 is built from 15 residues. DNA of the CDR3: TGTGCCAGCAGCTTAGGCAGGGCGGAGGACTATGGCTACACCTTC. This sequence encodes CASSLGRAEDYGYTF. Filled out from reference TRBV7-2 and TRBJ1-2, the complete variable domain reads GAGVSQSPSNKVTEKGKDVELRCDPISGHTALYWYRQSLGQGLEFLIYFQGNSAPDKSGLPSDRFSAERTGGSVSTLTIQRTQQEDSAVYLCASSLGRAEDYGYTFGSGTRLTVV.

This sequence joins TRBV28 and TRBJ1-2, with D unclear. From germline, CDR1 is MDHEN and CDR2 SYDVKM. Trimming shortened V by 6 bases and J by 8 bases, and 22 bases separated the two germline ends. There are 15 residues in the CDR3. The CDR3 loop reads CASSPPWTDQGGYTF. The CDR3 bases are TGTGCCAGCAGCCCTCCCTGGACGGATCAAGGGGGCTACACCTTC.

CDR3 sequence reads: CASSPRTGQGARWQFF. In DNA form, the CDR3 reads TGTGCCAGCAGCCCTAGGACGGGACAGGGGGCTCGATGGCAGTTCTTC. V gene TRBV7-2 combines with J gene TRBJ2-1; 12 positions match TRBD1. The CDR3 spans 16 residues. Germline assignment: CDR1 SGHTA and CDR2 FQGNSA. V dropped 5 bases and J dropped 12; count of bases not matched to a gene: 14.

The V and J genes are TRBV7-9 and TRBJ1-4; TRBD1 agrees at 8 bases. With 5 bases clipped from V and 8 bases from J, the junction kept 10 bases outside the gene matches. CDR1 is SEHNR and CDR2 is FQNEAQ in the germline V gene (reference sequence). This CDR3 has 15 amino acids. The CDR3 loop is CASSISQGVREKLFF. The CDR3 bases are TGTGCCAGCAGCATCTCACAGGGGGTCAGGGAAAAACTGTTTTTT.

This chain uses TRBV4-3 with TRBJ2-7, with 9 bases matching TRBD1. Germline V lookup: CDR1 LGHNA, CDR2 YSLEER. The CDR3 has 16 residues. J was trimmed by 4 bases and V by 3 bases; bases with no gene match: 10. CDR3 amino acids: CASSQERGTGLYEQYF. The CDR3 nucleotides are TGCGCCAGCAGCCAGGAGAGGGGGACAGGGCTTTACGAGCAGTACTTC.

This clone was recorded only once. CDR3 sequence (DNA): TGCGCCAGCAGCTTGGGAACCTTGGCGGATACGCAGTATTTT. Translated: CASSLGTLADTQYF. V gene TRBV5-1 combines with J gene TRBJ2-3; D not certain. V was trimmed by 0 bases and J by 6 bases, leaving 11 bases between them. From germline, CDR1 is SGHRS and CDR2 YFSETQ. The CDR3 is 14 residues long.

The chain combines TRBV29-1 with TRBJ2-1; 14 bases are a match to TRBD2. The CDR3 has 17 residues. Unmatched junction bases numbered 10, after V lost 2 bases and J lost 7 bases. Germline V CDR1 and CDR2: SQVTM, ANQGSEA. The chain's CDR3 is CSVETRLAGGPVNEQFF. As DNA, the CDR3 is TGCAGCGTTGAAACCCGACTAGCGGGAGGGCCTGTTAATGAGCAGTTCTTC.

This clone has only a few counts. The chain combines TRBV4-1 with TRBJ1-5; 7 positions agree with TRBD1. Germline CDR1 reads MGHRA; CDR2 reads YSYEKL. The CDR3 is 16 amino acids. Trimming cost V 4 bases and J 1 base; bases outside gene matches: 7. CDR3 bases: TGCGCCAGCAGCCGAGGGGACAGTGGGAGCAATCAGCCCCAGCATTTT. Amino acid sequence: CASSRGDSGSNQPQHF.

This clone was observed a single time. The chain uses TRBV5-1 and TRBJ2-1, with D unclear. The V end was cut by 2 bases, the J end by 0 bases, with 15 bases between. Germline lookup yields CDR1 SGHRS and CDR2 YFSETQ. The CDR3 extends over 17 amino acids. In nucleotides, the CDR3 is TGCGCCAGCAGCTTTGGAGCGACTTTGAGCTCCTACAATGAGCAGTTCTTC. Protein product: CASSFGATLSSYNEQFF.